What follows are 7 T cell receptor beta chains derived from one specimen sequenced in a study of somatic mutations in cytotoxic T cells in rheumatoid arthritis (TCRdb year 2017). Receptor libraries were prepared by the immunoSEQ multiplex PCR assay. TCRdb took this table from immuneACCESS and kept in-frame rearrangements with V and J called. Such tables lack part of the clones; where checked against another copy, unresolved V genes explain under half of the gap, and the rest is unexplained. Recorded for this sample are around 13,000 clones; around 75% of them occurred a single time. The ten largest clones add up to around a fifth of the sample. Input material: CD8+ T cells sorted from blood. These receptor sequences come from an adult with rheumatoid arthritis.

The rearrangement uses TRBV5-5 and TRBJ1-2, with TRBD1 as a possible D gene (5 bases). V was cut by 3 bases and J by 7 bases, with 16 bases left in between. The CDR3 loop spans 14 amino acids. The germline V gene has CDR1 SGHKS and CDR2 YYEKEE (reference sequence). CDR3 in amino acids: CASSWTGPRAGYTF. DNA for the CDR3: TGTGCCAGCAGCTGGACGGGACCGCGGGCTGGCTACACCTTC.

The V gene is TRBV13, the J gene TRBJ1-3; D gene unclear. Trimming pared 5 bases from V and 0 bases from J, leaving 17 bases between. The CDR3 length is 17 residues. CDR1 and CDR2 (germline): PRHDT, FYEKMQ (reference sequence). The CDR3, as DNA: TGTGCCAGCAGCCCCTCCCTCAGAGCTGCCTCTGGAAACACCATATATTTT. Translated, it gives CASSPSLRAASGNTIYF.

The chain couples TRBV7-9 to TRBJ2-1; D call uncertain. V was shortened by 4 bases and J by 9 bases, with 25 bases between the two germline ends. This CDR3 is built from 17 residues. Germline CDR1 and CDR2: SEHNR and FQNEAQ (reference sequence). As DNA, the CDR3 is TGTGCCAGCAGCTCATCATTCATAGGCCAGAGAGGTGGTGAGCAGTTCTTC. Encoded protein: CASSSSFIGQRGGEQFF. Together with reference TRBV7-9 and TRBJ2-1, the CDR3 gives the full variable domain: DTGVSQNPRHKITKRGQNVTFRCDPISEHNRLYWYRQTLGQGPEFLTYFQNEAQLEKSRLLSDRFSAERPKGSFSTLEIQRTEQGDSAMYLCASSSSFIGQRGGEQFFGPGTRLTVL.

The chain couples TRBV10-3 to TRBJ2-7; unclear D gene. Deletions cut 6 bases from V and 0 bases from J, with 6 bases between. The length of the CDR3 is 12 residues. Germline loops: CDR1 ENHRY, CDR2 SYGVKD. The CDR3 bases are TGTGCCATCAGCGACGGCTCCTACGAGCAGTACTTC. This codes for CAISDGSYEQYF.

The chain combines TRBV28 with TRBJ2-7, with D possibly TRBD1 on 6 matching bases. Germline CDR1 is MDHEN and CDR2 is SYDVKM. This CDR3 region has 14 residues. The germline V and J ends were trimmed by 2 bases and 5 bases, with 13 bases remaining between them. In nucleotides, the CDR3 is TGTGCCAGCAGTTTACTAGACAGGAACCACGAGCAGTACTTC. Its protein product is CASSLLDRNHEQYF.

This clone has just one count. V usage is TRBV7-2 and J usage is TRBJ2-5; 8 bases align to TRBD2. The CDR3 extends over 15 amino acids. Germline V CDR1 and CDR2: SGHTA, FQGNSA. The V and J ends lost 5 bases and 5 bases, in that order; junction bases with no gene match: 10. This chain's CDR3 is CASSRGAGAWETQYF. The CDR3 bases are TGTGCCAGCAGCCGGGGAGCGGGAGCCTGGGAGACCCAGTACTTC.

The rearrangement links TRBV6-4 to TRBJ2-1; TRBD2 matches 11 bases. V lost 0 bases and J lost 3; bases outside the gene matches: 1. Germline-derived CDR1 and CDR2 are MRHNA and SNTAGT. The CDR3 length is 16 residues. The CDR3 region is CASSDSLAGDYNEQFF. The DNA for the CDR3 is TGTGCCAGCAGTGACTCACTAGCGGGAGACTACAATGAGCAGTTCTTC.